This is a list of T cell receptor beta chains from one sample in a study of blood T cell repertoires in COVID-19. Here immunoSEQ multiplex PCR was the method, and the copy in TCRdb shows in-frame clones only, minus some. The sample consists of approximately 470,000 clones, about nine tenths of them appearing once. The sequenced sample was PBMCs or T cells enriched from blood (not recorded which). The receptors stem from a woman aged 18-30 years who had recovered from COVID-19. Each CDR3 is given with its conserved first and last residue. D genes are given only for firm matches.

d_call	v_call	j_call	cdr3_aa	cdr3_nt
TRBD1	TRBV9	TRBJ1-6	CASSGLGTGDSPLHF	TGTGCCAGCAGCGGCCTCGGGACAGGGGACTCACCCCTCCACTTT
TRBD2	TRBV25-1	TRBJ2-1	CASSASIGLAGGYEQFF	TGTGCCAGCAGTGCCTCCATAGGGCTAGCGGGGGGGTACGAGCAGTTCTTC
TRBD1	TRBV19	TRBJ2-5	CASNARTGPQETQYF	TGTGCCAGTAACGCCCGGACAGGTCCCCAAGAGACCCAGTACTTC
-	TRBV6-1	TRBJ1-2	CASSEGVGRGTYGYTF	TGTGCCAGCAGTGAAGGGGTCGGCAGGGGAACCTATGGCTACACCTTC
-	TRBV12-5	TRBJ1-5	CASGLESGVGGSNQPQHF	TGTGCTAGTGGTTTGGAGTCGGGGGTTGGGGGGAGCAATCAGCCCCAGCATTTT
TRBD2	TRBV19	TRBJ2-5	CASSTSGGARETQYF	TGTGCCAGTTCGACTAGCGGGGGGGCTCGGGAGACCCAGTACTTC
-	TRBV24-1	TRBJ1-1	CATSDFQGLGTEAFF	TGTGCCACCAGTGATTTCCAGGGGCTGGGAACTGAAGCTTTCTTT
TRBD2	TRBV5-1	TRBJ2-5	CASSLSGGDKTQYF	TGCGCCAGCAGCTTGAGCGGGGGGGACAAGACCCAGTACTTC
TRBD1	TRBV5-1	TRBJ2-7	CASSLEAGGEYEQYF	TGCGCCAGCAGCTTGGAGGCAGGGGGCGAATACGAGCAGTACTTC
TRBD1	TRBV18	TRBJ1-1	CASSGGTGGAYTEAFF	TGTGCCAGCTCCGGGGGGACAGGGGGCGCTTACACTGAAGCTTTCTTT
-	TRBV15	TRBJ1-3	CATSRGIQGPNTIYF	TGTGCCACCAGCAGGGGGATACAGGGCCCGAACACCATATATTTT